This T cell receptor beta chain stems from a study of blood T cell repertoires in COVID-19. The CDR3 contains 15 residues. With 5 bases clipped from V and 2 bases from J, the junction kept 6 bases outside the gene matches. Germline CDR1 reads SGHVS; CDR2 reads FNYEAQ. Profiled with immunoSEQ multiplex PCR; TCRdb holds only in-frame clones, not every one. The data show about 180,000 clones, 80% to 90% seen once. This receptor was obtained from a middle-aged woman with acute COVID-19. Material for sequencing was PBMCs or T cells enriched from blood (not recorded which). The V call is TRBV7-6, the J call TRBJ2-1; TRBD1 agrees at 7 bases. The CDR3 DNA sequence: TGTGCCAGCAGCCCGGGACAGCGAGCCTACAATGAGCAGTTCTTC. Its protein product is CASSPGQRAYNEQFF.